A selection of T cell receptor beta chains follows, all from one sample in a study of blood T cell repertoires in COVID-19. Method: immunoSEQ multiplex PCR; TCRdb's copy keeps in-frame clones and lacks some. Here the sample spans some 240,000 clones, around 84% being singletons. The sequenced sample consisted of peripheral blood. These receptor sequences come from a middle-aged woman who had recovered from COVID-19. The CDR3 runs from the conserved cysteine through the conserved F or W. The D gene is left open where the match is weak.

j_gene: TRBJ2-7; v_gene: TRBV13; d_gene: TRBD1; CDR3aa: CASRSRTGSIVGEQYF; CDR3nt: TGTGCCAGCAGATCTAGGACAGGCTCAATAGTTGGGGAGCAGTACTTC
j_gene: TRBJ1-3; v_gene: TRBV10-3; d_gene: NA; CDR3aa: CAISQSGPRGSGNTIYF; CDR3nt: TGTGCCATCAGTCAGTCCGGGCCCAGGGGTTCCGGAAACACCATATATTTT
j_gene: TRBJ2-4; v_gene: TRBV7-2; d_gene: TRBD2; CDR3aa: CASSGGILAGGAKNIQYF; CDR3nt: TGTGCCAGCAGCGGAGGGATTCTAGCGGGGGGTGCCAAAAACATTCAGTACTTC
j_gene: TRBJ2-7; v_gene: TRBV2; d_gene: TRBD2; CDR3aa: CASSESGGLLYEQYF; CDR3nt: TGTGCCAGCAGTGAGTCGGGGGGTCTCCTATACGAGCAGTACTTC
j_gene: TRBJ1-3; v_gene: TRBV2; d_gene: NA; CDR3aa: CASELGMGGNTIYF; CDR3nt: TGTGCCAGCGAGTTAGGCATGGGCGGAAACACCATATATTTT
j_gene: TRBJ1-2; v_gene: TRBV5-1; d_gene: NA; CDR3aa: CASSSTTSNGYTF; CDR3nt: TGCGCCAGCAGCTCGACAACTTCGAATGGCTACACCTTC
j_gene: TRBJ1-1; v_gene: TRBV11-2; d_gene: TRBD1; CDR3aa: CASSPNRPQGGMNTEAFF; CDR3nt: TGTGCCAGCAGCCCCAACCGCCCCCAGGGGGGAATGAACACTGAAGCTTTCTTT
j_gene: TRBJ2-6; v_gene: TRBV11-3; d_gene: NA; CDR3aa: CASSPHSGANVLTF; CDR3nt: TGTGCCAGCAGCCCACACTCTGGGGCCAACGTCCTGACTTTC
j_gene: TRBJ1-6; v_gene: TRBV19; d_gene: NA; CDR3aa: CASSMGPGGSPLHF; CDR3nt: TGTGCCAGTAGTATGGGGCCCGGCGGTTCACCCCTCCACTTT
j_gene: TRBJ1-5; v_gene: TRBV19; d_gene: TRBD1; CDR3aa: CASSIGDRSHQPQHF; CDR3nt: TGTGCCAGTAGTATTGGGGACAGGAGTCATCAGCCCCAGCATTTT
j_gene: TRBJ1-4; v_gene: TRBV5-1; d_gene: NA; CDR3aa: CASSLAGYSAEKLFF; CDR3nt: TGCGCCAGCAGCTTGGCGGGGTATTCGGCTGAAAAACTGTTTTTT
j_gene: TRBJ2-7; v_gene: TRBV15; d_gene: NA; CDR3aa: CATSFGRSGPYEQYF; CDR3nt: TGTGCCACCAGCTTTGGAAGGAGCGGACCCTACGAGCAGTACTTC
j_gene: TRBJ1-2; v_gene: TRBV29-1; d_gene: TRBD1; CDR3aa: CSVARDSYGYTF; CDR3nt: TGCAGCGTTGCCAGGGACAGTTATGGCTACACCTTC
j_gene: TRBJ1-4; v_gene: TRBV3-1/TRBV3-2; d_gene: NA; CDR3aa: CASSQKGVGEKLFF; CDR3nt: TGTGCCAGCAGCCAAAAAGGGGTGGGGGAAAAACTGTTTTTT
j_gene: TRBJ2-1; v_gene: TRBV19; d_gene: TRBD1; CDR3aa: CASSQPGGYNEQFF; CDR3nt: TGTGCCAGTAGTCAACCAGGGGGCTACAATGAGCAGTTCTTC
j_gene: TRBJ2-7; v_gene: TRBV6-2/TRBV6-3; d_gene: TRBD2; CDR3aa: CASSPSGGDLYYSYEQYF; CDR3nt: TGTGCCAGCAGTCCGTCCGGGGGGGATCTTTACTACTCCTACGAGCAGTACTTC
j_gene: TRBJ2-3; v_gene: TRBV3-1/TRBV3-2; d_gene: TRBD2; CDR3aa: CASSHALGLAGGQGTQYF; CDR3nt: TGTGCCAGCAGCCATGCCCTGGGACTAGCGGGGGGGCAAGGTACGCAGTATTTT